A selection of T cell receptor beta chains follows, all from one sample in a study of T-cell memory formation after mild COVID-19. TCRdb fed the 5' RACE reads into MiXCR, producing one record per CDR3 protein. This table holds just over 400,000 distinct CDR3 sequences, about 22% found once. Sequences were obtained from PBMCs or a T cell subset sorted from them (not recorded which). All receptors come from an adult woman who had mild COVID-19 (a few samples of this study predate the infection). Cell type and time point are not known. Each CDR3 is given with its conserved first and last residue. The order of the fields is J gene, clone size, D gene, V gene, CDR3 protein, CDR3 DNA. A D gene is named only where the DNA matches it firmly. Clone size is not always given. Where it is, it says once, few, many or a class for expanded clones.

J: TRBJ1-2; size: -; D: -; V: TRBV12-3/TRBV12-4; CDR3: CASRAQGYYGYTF; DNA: TGTGCCAGCAGGGCGCAGGGATACTATGGCTACACCTTC
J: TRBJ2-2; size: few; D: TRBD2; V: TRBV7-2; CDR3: CASSLAGGGRAGELFF; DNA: TGTGCCAGCAGCTTAGCTGGCGGGGGGCGGGCCGGGGAGCTGTTTTTT
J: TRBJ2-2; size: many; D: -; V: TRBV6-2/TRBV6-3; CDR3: CASRPGGFGELFF; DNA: TGTGCCAGCAGGCCTGGAGGTTTCGGGGAGCTGTTTTTT
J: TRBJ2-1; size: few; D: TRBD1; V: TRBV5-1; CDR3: CASSSGQGGVEQFF; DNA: TGCGCCAGCAGCTCGGGACAGGGAGGAGTTGAGCAGTTCTTC
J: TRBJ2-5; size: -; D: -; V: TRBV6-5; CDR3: CASNRRQETQYF; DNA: TGTGCCAGCAATCGGAGACAAGAGACCCAGTACTTC
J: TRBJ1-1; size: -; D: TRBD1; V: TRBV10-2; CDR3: CASSEYQGAGNTEAFF; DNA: TGCGCCAGCAGTGAGTACCAGGGGGCAGGGAACACTGAAGCTTTCTTT
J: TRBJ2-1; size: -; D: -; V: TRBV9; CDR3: CASSVGPQRTYNEQFF; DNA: TGTGCCAGCAGCGTAGGACCCCAGCGCACTTACAATGAGCAGTTCTTC
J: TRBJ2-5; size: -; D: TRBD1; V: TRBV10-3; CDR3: CAISADRVETQYF; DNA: TGTGCCATCAGTGCCGACAGGGTGGAGACCCAGTACTTC
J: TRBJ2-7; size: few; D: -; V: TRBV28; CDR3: CASSKPGIREQYF; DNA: TGTGCCAGCAGCAAGCCCGGGATAAGGGAGCAGTACTTC
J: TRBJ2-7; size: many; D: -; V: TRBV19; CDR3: CASSLQDRPYEQYF; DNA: TGTGCCAGTAGTCTACAAGACAGGCCCTACGAGCAGTACTTC
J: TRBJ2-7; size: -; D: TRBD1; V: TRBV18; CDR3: CASSGTAEQYF; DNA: TGTGCCAGCTCCGGGACAGCCGAGCAGTACTTC
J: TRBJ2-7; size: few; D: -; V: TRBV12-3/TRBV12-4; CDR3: CASSSPPGDPLYEQYF; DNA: TGTGCCAGCAGTTCGCCTCCAGGGGACCCCCTTTACGAGCAGTACTTC
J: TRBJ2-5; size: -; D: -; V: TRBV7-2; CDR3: CASSLGPGRAETQYF; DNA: TGTGCCAGCAGCTTAGGGCCGGGCAGGGCGGAGACCCAGTACTTC
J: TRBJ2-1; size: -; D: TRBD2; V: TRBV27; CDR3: CASSFLAAHGEQFF; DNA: TGTGCCAGCAGTTTCCTAGCGGCCCACGGGGAGCAGTTCTTC
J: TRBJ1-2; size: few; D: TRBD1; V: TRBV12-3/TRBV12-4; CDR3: CASSPRTGGVGYTF; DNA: TGTGCCAGCAGTCCCAGGACAGGGGGGGTTGGCTACACCTTC
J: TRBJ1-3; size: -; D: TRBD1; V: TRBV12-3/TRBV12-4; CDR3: CASSEQGAPSGNTIYF; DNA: TGTGCCAGCAGTGAACAGGGGGCTCCCTCTGGAAACACCATATATTTT
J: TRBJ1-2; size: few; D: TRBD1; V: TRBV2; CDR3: CASSASAGGFYGYTF; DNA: TGTGCCAGCAGTGCTTCGGCAGGGGGCTTCTATGGCTACACCTTC
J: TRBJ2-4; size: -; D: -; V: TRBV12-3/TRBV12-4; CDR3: CASSFSRGIQYF; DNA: TGTGCCAGCAGTTTCAGCCGAGGCATTCAGTACTTC
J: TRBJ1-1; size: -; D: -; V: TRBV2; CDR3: CASSPRGILNTEAFF; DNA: TGTGCCAGCAGCCCCAGGGGCATACTGAACACTGAAGCTTTCTTT
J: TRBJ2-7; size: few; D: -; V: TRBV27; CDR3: CASSSNPAYEQYF; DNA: TGTGCCAGCAGTTCGAATCCCGCCTACGAGCAGTACTTC
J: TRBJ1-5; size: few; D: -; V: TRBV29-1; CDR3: CSVCGSGPLGPQHF; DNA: TGCAGCGTTTGCGGTTCAGGGCCATTGGGGCCCCAGCATTTT
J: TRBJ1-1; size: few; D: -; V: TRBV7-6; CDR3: CASSSTGTLNTEAFF; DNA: TGTGCCAGCAGCTCAACCGGGACCCTCAACACTGAAGCTTTCTTT
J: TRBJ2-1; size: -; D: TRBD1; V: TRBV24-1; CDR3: CATSAYRDRGNEQFF; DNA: TGTGCCACCAGTGCCTACCGGGACAGGGGTAATGAGCAGTTCTTC
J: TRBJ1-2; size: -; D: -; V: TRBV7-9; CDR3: CASSPATGQFYGYTF; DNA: TGTGCCAGCAGCCCAGCTACCGGACAGTTCTATGGCTACACCTTC
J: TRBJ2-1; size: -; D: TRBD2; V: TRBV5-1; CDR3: CASSFFAGDNEQFF; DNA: TGCGCCAGCAGCTTTTTCGCGGGGGACAATGAGCAGTTCTTC
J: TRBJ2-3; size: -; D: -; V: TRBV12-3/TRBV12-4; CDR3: CASRNPGGDSRTDTKYF; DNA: TGTGCCAGCAGGAACCCAGGCGGGGATTCTCGCACAGATACGAAGTATTTT
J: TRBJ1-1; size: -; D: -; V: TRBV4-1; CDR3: CASSQDAGRGTEAFF; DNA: TGCGCCAGCAGCCAAGACGCGGGCCGGGGCACTGAAGCTTTCTTT
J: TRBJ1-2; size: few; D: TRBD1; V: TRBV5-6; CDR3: CASSWDRANYGYTF; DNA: TGTGCCAGCAGCTGGGACAGAGCTAACTATGGCTACACCTTC
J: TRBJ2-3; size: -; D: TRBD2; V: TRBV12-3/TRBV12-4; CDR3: CASYRGLAGSTDTQYF; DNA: TGTGCCAGTTACCGGGGACTAGCGGGGAGCACAGATACGCAGTATTTT
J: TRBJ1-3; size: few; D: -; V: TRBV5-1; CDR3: CASSLQGNTIYF; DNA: TGCGCCAGCAGCTTACAGGGAAACACCATATATTTT
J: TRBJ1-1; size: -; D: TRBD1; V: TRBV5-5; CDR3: CASSLEGQVGLNTEAFF; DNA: TGTGCCAGCAGCTTGGAGGGACAGGTCGGCCTGAACACTGAAGCTTTCTTT
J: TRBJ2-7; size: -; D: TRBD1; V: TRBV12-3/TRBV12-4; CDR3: CASGRTGPYEQYF; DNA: TGTGCCAGCGGTCGGACAGGGCCCTACGAGCAGTACTTC
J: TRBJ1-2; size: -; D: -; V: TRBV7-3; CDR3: CASSPHLMGYTF; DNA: TGTGCCAGCAGCCCCCACCTTATGGGCTACACCTTC
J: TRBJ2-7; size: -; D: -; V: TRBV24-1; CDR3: CATSDSYEQYF; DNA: TGTGCCACCAGTGATTCCTACGAGCAGTACTTC
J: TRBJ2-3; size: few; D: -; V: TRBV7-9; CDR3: CASSRDGPRYTQYF; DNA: TGTGCCAGCAGCAGAGACGGCCCCAGGTATACGCAGTATTTT
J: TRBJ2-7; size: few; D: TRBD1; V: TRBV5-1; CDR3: CASSQGQVSHEQYF; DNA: TGCGCCAGCAGCCAAGGACAGGTTTCGCACGAGCAGTACTTC
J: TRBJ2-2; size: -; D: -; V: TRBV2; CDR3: CASSEARNTGELFF; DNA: TGTGCCAGCAGTGAAGCTCGAAACACCGGGGAGCTGTTTTTT
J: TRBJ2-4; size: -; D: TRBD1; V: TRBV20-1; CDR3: CSAATGELGIQYF; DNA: TGCAGTGCCGCGACAGGGGAGTTGGGCATTCAGTACTTC
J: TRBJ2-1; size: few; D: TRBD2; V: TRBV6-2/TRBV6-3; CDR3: CASSYPSEAGAYNEQFF; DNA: TGTGCCAGCAGTTACCCCTCGGAAGCGGGGGCCTACAATGAGCAGTTCTTC
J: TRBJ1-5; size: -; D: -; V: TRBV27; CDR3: CASSSLHSNQPQHF; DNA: TGTGCCAGCAGTTCCTTGCATAGCAATCAGCCCCAGCATTTT
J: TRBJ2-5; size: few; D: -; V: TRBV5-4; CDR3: CASSIGGWGEETQYF; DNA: TGTGCCAGCAGCATCGGGGGCTGGGGCGAAGAGACCCAGTACTTC
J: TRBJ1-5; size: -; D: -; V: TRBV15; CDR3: CATSRDPGVGNQPQHF; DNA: TGTGCCACCAGCAGAGATCCAGGTGTCGGAAATCAGCCCCAGCATTTT
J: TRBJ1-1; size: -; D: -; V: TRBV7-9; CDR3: CASSNKGHTNTEAFF; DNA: TGTGCCAGCAGCAACAAAGGACATACGAACACTGAAGCTTTCTTT
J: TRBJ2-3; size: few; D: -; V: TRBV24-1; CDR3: CATSDSGFSGADTQYF; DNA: TGTGCCACCAGTGACTCGGGCTTTTCGGGGGCAGATACGCAGTATTTT
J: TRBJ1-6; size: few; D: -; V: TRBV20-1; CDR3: CSATGRVGAISPLHF; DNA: TGCAGTGCTACCGGCAGGGTTGGGGCCATTTCACCCCTCCACTTT
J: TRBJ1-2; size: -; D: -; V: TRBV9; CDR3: CASSGQGRGDYGYTF; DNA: TGTGCCAGCAGCGGTCAGGGAAGAGGTGACTATGGCTACACCTTC
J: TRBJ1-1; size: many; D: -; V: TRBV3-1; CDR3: CASSPGHLTEAFF; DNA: TGTGCCAGCAGCCCAGGACATCTCACTGAAGCTTTCTTT
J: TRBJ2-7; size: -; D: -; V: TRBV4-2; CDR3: CASSQDEWIGYEQYF; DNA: TGTGCCAGCAGCCAAGATGAGTGGATTGGCTACGAGCAGTACTTC
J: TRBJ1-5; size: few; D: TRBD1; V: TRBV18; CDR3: CASSPPGQGSQPQHF; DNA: TGTGCCAGCTCACCACCAGGACAGGGAAGTCAGCCCCAGCATTTT
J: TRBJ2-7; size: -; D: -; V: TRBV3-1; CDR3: CASSRGTVFYEQYF; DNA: TGTGCCAGCAGCCGAGGGACTGTTTTCTACGAGCAGTACTTC
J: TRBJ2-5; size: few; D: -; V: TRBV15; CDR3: CATSVGTDVETQYF; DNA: TGTGCCACCAGCGTAGGGACCGACGTAGAGACCCAGTACTTC
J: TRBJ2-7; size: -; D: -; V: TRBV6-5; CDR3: CASSQPWSYEQYF; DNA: TGTGCCAGCAGCCAGCCCTGGTCCTACGAGCAGTACTTC
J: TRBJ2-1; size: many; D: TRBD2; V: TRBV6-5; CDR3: CASCPLAGGEWFF; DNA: TGTGCCAGCTGCCCGCTAGCGGGGGGCGAGTGGTTCTTC
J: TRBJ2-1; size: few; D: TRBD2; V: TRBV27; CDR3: CASSLVGTSGSYEQFF; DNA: TGTGCCAGCAGTTTGGTCGGGACTAGCGGGAGTTATGAGCAGTTCTTC
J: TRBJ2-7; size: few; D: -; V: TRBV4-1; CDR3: CASSQGTGRGEQYF; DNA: TGCGCCAGCAGCCAAGGAACAGGGAGAGGGGAGCAGTACTTC
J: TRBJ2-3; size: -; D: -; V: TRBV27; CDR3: CASSLGPVAGLTDTQYF; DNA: TGTGCCAGCAGTTTGGGGCCGGTTGCGGGCCTCACAGATACGCAGTATTTT